This T cell receptor (beta chain) was retrieved from a study of shared clonotypes between healthy human individuals. Broader study findings: Shared across a few donors were about 4.8% of the naive CD4 clonotypes. The generation probabilities recorded for non-shared clonotypes fell below those of clonotypes shared by all four donors.

Trimming left V 1 base short and J 2 bases short, with 15 bases between. The CDR3 is 16 amino acids. Germline V gene lookup returns CDR1 MNHNS and CDR2 SASEGT. On this clone itself: Its antigen is not known.

The protocol was immunoSEQ multiplex PCR, while the TCRdb copy is restricted to in-frame clones and leaves out a portion. The sample includes 1.6 million or so clones, about 98.5% of them seen just once. Sequencing was done on a sample of naive CD4+ T cells sorted from blood. Subset meaning: CD45RA+ positively selected. The clonotype originates from a man under 40 in good health. V usage is TRBV6-1 and J usage is TRBJ2-7; the D is unclear. The CDR3 DNA reads TGTGCCAGCAGTGAAGGCCTCTGGACGTCGGCCTACGAGCAGTACTTC. This codes for CASSEGLWTSAYEQYF.